This TCR beta chain was observed in a study of beta chain features in type 1 diabetes. All of the isolated RNA was reverse transcribed, so expressed TCRB transcripts were sequenced. Measured with immunoSEQ multiplex PCR; TCRdb has only the in-frame clones, and not every one. The sample includes 900,000 or so clones, roughly a sixth of them seen just once. This CDR3 region has 15 residues. Losses at the gene ends were 0 bases for V and 3 bases for J; bases not matched to a gene: 2. The germline V gene encodes CDR1 SGHTA and CDR2 FQGTGA. Study outcomes and limitations: Equally in patients and controls, shorter templates might have been favored by PCR.

As concerns this clone: Its antigen is unknown.

The source material was naive CD4+ T cells from blood. The sequence was collected from a woman aged 18 to 35 in good health. J is TRBJ1-5 and V is TRBV7-3; 7 nucleotides agree with TRBD1. The CDR3 region has the DNA TGTGCCAGCAGCTTAACGGGACAGCCCAATCAGCCCCAGCATTTT. This codes for CASSLTGQPNQPQHF.